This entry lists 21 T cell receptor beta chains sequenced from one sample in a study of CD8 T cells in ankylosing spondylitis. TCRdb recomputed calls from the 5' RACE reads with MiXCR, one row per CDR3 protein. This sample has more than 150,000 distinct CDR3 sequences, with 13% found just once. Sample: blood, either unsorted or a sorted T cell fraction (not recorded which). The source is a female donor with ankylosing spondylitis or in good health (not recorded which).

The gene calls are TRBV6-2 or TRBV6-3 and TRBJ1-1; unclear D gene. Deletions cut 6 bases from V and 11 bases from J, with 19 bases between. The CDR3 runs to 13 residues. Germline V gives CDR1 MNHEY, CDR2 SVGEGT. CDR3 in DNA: TGTGCCAGCAGCCAACTTTTCCTTATTCTGGCTTTCTTT. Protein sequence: CASSQLFLILAFF.

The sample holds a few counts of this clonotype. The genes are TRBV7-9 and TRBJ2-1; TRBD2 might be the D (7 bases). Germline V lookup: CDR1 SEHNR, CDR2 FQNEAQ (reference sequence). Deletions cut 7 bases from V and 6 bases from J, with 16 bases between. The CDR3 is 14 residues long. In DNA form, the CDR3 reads TGTGCCAGCAACAACAGGGAGGGAGGCAATGAGCAGTTCTTC. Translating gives CASNNREGGNEQFF. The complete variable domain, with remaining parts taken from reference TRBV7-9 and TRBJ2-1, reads DTGVSQNPRHKITKRGQNVTFRCDPISEHNRLYWYRQTLGQGPEFLTYFQNEAQLEKSRLLSDRFSAERPKGSFSTLEIQRTEQGDSAMYLCASNNREGGNEQFFGPGTRLTVL.

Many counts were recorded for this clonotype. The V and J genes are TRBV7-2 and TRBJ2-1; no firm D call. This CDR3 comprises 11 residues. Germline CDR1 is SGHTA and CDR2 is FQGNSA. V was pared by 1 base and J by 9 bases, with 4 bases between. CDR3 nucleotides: TGTGCCAGCAGCTTAGTTATTGAGCAGTTCTTC. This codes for CASSLVIEQFF.

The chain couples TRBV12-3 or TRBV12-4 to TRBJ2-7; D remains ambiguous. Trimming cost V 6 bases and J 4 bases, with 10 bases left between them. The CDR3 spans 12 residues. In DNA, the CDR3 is TGTGCCAGCAGCCAAGCAAGATACGAGCAGTACTTC. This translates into CASSQARYEQYF.

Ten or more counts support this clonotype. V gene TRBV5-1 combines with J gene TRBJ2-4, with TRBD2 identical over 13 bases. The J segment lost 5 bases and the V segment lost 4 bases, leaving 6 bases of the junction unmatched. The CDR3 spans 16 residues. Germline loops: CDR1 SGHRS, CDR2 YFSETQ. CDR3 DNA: TGCGCCAGCAGCGGAGGGACTAGCGGGATCGAAAACATTCAGTACTTC. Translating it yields CASSGGTSGIENIQYF.

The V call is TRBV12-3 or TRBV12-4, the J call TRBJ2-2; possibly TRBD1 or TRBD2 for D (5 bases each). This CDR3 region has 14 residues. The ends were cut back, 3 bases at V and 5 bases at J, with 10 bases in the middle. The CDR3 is CASSLGVFTGELFF. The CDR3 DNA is TGTGCCAGCAGTTTGGGGGTCTTTACCGGGGAGCTGTTTTTT.

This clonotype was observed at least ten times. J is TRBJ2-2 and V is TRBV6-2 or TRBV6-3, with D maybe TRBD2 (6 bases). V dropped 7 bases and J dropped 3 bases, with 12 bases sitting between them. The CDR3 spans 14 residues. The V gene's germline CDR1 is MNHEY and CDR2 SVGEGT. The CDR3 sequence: CASNFRGYTGELFF. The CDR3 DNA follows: TGTGCCAGCAACTTTCGGGGGTACACCGGGGAGCTGTTTTTT.

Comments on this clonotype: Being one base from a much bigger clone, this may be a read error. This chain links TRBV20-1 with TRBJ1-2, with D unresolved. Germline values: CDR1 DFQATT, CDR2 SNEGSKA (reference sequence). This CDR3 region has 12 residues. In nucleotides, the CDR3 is TGCAGTGCTAGCCAGAGGGTATATGGCTACTCCTTC. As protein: CSASQRVYGYSF.

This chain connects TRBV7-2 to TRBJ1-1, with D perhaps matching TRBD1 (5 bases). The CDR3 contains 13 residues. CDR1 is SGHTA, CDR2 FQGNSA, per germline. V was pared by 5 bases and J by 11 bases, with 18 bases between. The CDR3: CASSQRGFREAFF. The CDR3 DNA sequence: TGTGCCAGCAGCCAGCGGGGGTTCAGGGAGGCTTTCTTT.

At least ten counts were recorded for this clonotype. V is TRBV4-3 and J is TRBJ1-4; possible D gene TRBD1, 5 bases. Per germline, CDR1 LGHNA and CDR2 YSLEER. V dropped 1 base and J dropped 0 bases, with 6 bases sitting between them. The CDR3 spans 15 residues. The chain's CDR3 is CASSQGQSTNEKLFF. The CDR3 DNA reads TGCGCCAGCAGCCAAGGACAGTCAACTAATGAAAAACTGTTTTTT.

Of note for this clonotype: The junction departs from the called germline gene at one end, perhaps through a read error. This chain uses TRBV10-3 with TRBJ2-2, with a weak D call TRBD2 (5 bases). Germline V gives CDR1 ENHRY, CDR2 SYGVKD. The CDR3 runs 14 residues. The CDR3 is CTIRERESTGELFF. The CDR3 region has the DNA TGTACCATCAGAGAGAGGGAGAGCACCGGGGAGCTGTTTTTT.

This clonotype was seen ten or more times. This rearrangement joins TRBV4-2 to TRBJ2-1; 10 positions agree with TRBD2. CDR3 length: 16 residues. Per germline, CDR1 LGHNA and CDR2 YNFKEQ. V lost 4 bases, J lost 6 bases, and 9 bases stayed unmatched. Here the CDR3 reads CASSLSSGSSGNEQFF. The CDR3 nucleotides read TGTGCCAGCAGCCTCTCTAGCGGGAGTTCTGGCAATGAGCAGTTCTTC.

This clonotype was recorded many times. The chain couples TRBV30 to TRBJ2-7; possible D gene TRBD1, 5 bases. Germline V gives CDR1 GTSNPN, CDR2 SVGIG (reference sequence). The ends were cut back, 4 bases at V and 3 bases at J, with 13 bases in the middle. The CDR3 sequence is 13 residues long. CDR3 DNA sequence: TGTGCCTGGACTATTGGGGCTGGCTACGAGCAGTACTTC. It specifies CAWTIGAGYEQYF.

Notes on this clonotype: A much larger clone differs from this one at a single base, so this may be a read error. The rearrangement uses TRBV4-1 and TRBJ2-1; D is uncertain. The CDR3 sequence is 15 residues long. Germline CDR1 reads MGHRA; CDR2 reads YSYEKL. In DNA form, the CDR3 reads TGCGCCAGCGGCCAAGTGGAATATGGCGTGGGGGAGCAGTTCTTC. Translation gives CASGQVEYGVGEQFF.

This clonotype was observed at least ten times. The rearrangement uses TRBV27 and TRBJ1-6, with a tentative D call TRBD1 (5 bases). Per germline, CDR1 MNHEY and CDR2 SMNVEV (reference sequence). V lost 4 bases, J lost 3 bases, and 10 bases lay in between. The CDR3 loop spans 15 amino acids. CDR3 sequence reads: CASSSDSHYNSPLHF. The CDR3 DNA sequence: TGTGCCAGCAGTTCCGACAGTCACTATAATTCACCCCTCCACTTT.

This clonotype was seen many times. CDR3 DNA sequence: TGCAGTGCTAGAGATCCACGGAGGGGCTACGAGCAGTACTTC. Amino acids: CSARDPRRGYEQYF. The V call is TRBV20-1, the J call TRBJ2-7; the D gene is possibly TRBD2 (6 bases). The CDR3 runs to 14 residues. Germline V gene lookup returns CDR1 DFQATT and CDR2 SNEGSKA (reference sequence). Trimming removed 0 bases at V and 3 bases at J, with 12 bases between.

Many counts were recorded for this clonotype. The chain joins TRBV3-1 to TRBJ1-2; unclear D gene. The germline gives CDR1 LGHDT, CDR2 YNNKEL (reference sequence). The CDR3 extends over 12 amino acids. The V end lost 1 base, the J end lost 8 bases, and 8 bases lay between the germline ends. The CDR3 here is CASSQGGWGYTF. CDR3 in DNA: TGTGCCAGCAGCCAAGGTGGCTGGGGCTACACCTTC.

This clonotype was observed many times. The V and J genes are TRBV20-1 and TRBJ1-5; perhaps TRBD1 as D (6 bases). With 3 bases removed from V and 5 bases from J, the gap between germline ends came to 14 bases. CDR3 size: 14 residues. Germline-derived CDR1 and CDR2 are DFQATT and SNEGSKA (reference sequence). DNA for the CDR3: TGCAGTGCTAGCGGGGGGGCGGAACATCAGCCCCAGCATTTT. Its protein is CSASGGAEHQPQHF.

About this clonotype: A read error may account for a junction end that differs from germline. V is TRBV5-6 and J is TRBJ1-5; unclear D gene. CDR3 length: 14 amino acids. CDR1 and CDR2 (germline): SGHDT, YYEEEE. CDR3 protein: CASSLFNTNRPQHF. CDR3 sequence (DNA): TGTGCCAGCAGCTTGTTTAACACAAATCGGCCCCAGCATTTT.

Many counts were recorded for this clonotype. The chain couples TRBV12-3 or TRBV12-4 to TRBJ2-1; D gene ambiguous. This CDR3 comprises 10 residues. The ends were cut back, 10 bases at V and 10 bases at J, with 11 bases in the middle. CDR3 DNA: TGTGCCATCTTTGGTGGGGAGCAGTTCTTC. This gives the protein CAIFGGEQFF.

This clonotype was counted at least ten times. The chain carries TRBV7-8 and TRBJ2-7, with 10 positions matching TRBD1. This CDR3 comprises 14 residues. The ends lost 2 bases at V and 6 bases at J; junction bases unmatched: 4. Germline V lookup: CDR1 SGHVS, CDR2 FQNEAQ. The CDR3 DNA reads TGTGCCAGCAGCTTAATGGGACAGGGGACCGAGCAGTACTTC. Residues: CASSLMGQGTEQYF. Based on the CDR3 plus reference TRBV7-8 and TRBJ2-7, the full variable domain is GAGVSQSPRYKVAKRGQDVALRCDPISGHVSLFWYQQALGQGPEFLTYFQNEAQLDKSGLPSDRFFAERPEGSVSTLKIQRTQQEDSAVYLCASSLMGQGTEQYFGPGTRLTVT.